This note documents a single T cell receptor beta chain sequence. Investigators prepared the TCR beta libraries by applying iRepertoire HTBI primers and Arm-PCR of CDR3 regions. TCRdb re-analysed the multiplex PCR reads in MiXCR, keeping a single row per CDR3 protein. The table lists approximately 560,000 distinct CDR3 sequences, about 16% of them singletons, with around 12% in the top ten. Germline CDR1 and CDR2: SGHRS and YFSETQ. The CDR3 length is 16 residues. Trimming stripped 3 bases from V and 0 bases from J, with 16 bases between. As to time point: newly diagnosed GD, antithyroid drugs for less than 3 months. PBMCs were the source of the RNA used for TCR sequencing. Peripheral blood, 7 to 10 milliliters per patient, was collected in EDTA tubes. The sample originates from a study of regulatory T cells in long-lasting Graves disease. These sequences were also reported in another study, on T cells in Graves' hyperthyroidism and ophthalmopathy. According to that study: The study used the HTBI primer set for a first-round RT-PCR of the TCR CDR3.

This clonotype was sampled from a man younger than 35 with Graves disease. This rearrangement joins TRBV5-1 to TRBJ2-7, with a weak D call TRBD1 (5 bases). Material: peripheral blood mononuclear cells (PBMCs), obtained at new diagnosis, from a patient treated with antithyroid drugs. The DNA for the CDR3 is TGCGCCAGCAGCTCTGTTCTGGGGCCCCGCTCCTACGAGCAGTACTTC. Amino acids: CASSSVLGPRSYEQYF.